This entry describes one T cell receptor beta chain. The antigen it recognizes is unknown. Base qualities are not at hand, and no much larger clone is one base apart. The data belong to a study of identical twins (dated by TCRdb to 2016 to 2018). Study-wide context: To test whether fetal clonotypes persist, the study used deep sequencing on TCR alpha and beta repertoires from monozygotic twins, unrelated adults of various ages, and cord blood. Replicate twin experiments were performed at different times using different library preparation protocols to rule out contamination. Here is what the overall study found, with its caveats: Out-of-frame TCR alpha sequences shared between twins showed an excess of low generation-probability sequences compared with coincidental sharing between unrelated individuals. In monozygotic twins, recombination models systematically underestimated out-of-frame TCR alpha sharing, but the models matched the sharing seen between unrelated individuals. Because the same donors could not be followed over many years, conclusions were based on cross-sectional statistical analysis. Abundant cord blood beta clonotypes had fewer insertions, young adult naive repertoires showed a similar but weaker trend, and memory repertoires showed no such trend. In beta out-of-frame sequences, excess twin sharing was weaker, because having fewer shared sequences lowered the signal-to-noise ratio. Zero-insertion analyses could be partly confounded by invariant T cells such as MAIT and iNKT, though diverse VJ usage argued against such confounding for most clonotypes.

All donors were healthy Caucasians. The twin cohort consisted of three pairs of female monozygotic twins, all aged roughly 18 to 30 years. RNA for TCR libraries was isolated from peripheral blood mononuclear cells. The CDR3 sequence holds 15 residues, the cysteine and phenylalanine included. Only the CDR3 DNA is retained, 45 bases long and in frame from the first base. V is pared back by 5 bases and J by 0 bases, with 14 bases lying between the germline termini. CDR1 is given as SGHAT and CDR2 as FQNNGV, both from the germline V gene. Receptor amplification or capture employed 5' RACE. Sequencing was performed on an Illumina HiSeq 2000. A universal primer binding site was introduced by template switching, and a unique molecular identifier was present in the final cDNA, enabling accurate counting of TCR cDNA molecules. Specific primers in the conserved constant-segment region were used to synthesize first-strand cDNA for the TCR alpha and beta chains. To control for contamination, every cDNA library carried two barcodes: a SMART-Mk sample barcode plus Illumina barcodes. TruSeq adapter sequences and Illumina sample barcodes were added in two successive PCR steps. Sequencing of the TCR alpha and beta cDNA libraries was done on the Illumina HiSeq platform using custom primers. The authors processed their data as follows. MiGEC processed the raw reads to extract unique molecular identifiers, while MiXCR was used to determine the CDR3 positions. Recombination models were inferred per individual with the repgenHMM and IGoR tools using an EM algorithm. Shared clonotypes were analyzed with the tcR package in R, and sharing was normalized by the product of cloneset sizes. To study raw recombination without the effects of thymic and clonal selection, out-of-frame nonproductive sequences were analyzed. TCRdb redid the processing of the public reads, applying fastp at Q25 and MiXCR, and retained in-frame beta chains. Rows are unified per CDR3 protein, each entry keeping the most common DNA and genes. Clone size and V and J calls follow TCRdb, not the original study. This sample comprises 600,000 to 700,000 distinct CDR3 sequences, 20% to 25% of them detected only once. Approximately 4.5% of the sample lies in the top ten.

This same sample was also part of a study on T cells expressing NK-cell markers. As that second study puts it: Three sorted T-cell subsets (CD3+CD56+NKG2C+, CD3+CD56+NKG2C- and CD3+CD56-NKG2C+) from about 8 donors had their TCR beta-chain repertoires profiled. Among the eight sequenced donors, seven were HCMV-seropositive and one was HCMV-seronegative. To restrict sorting to alphabetaTCR-expressing T cells, an anti-gammadeltaTCR antibody was added in several experiments. In five to seven donors, the dominant CD3+CD56+NKG2C+ clonotypes were found to rank among the top 10 CD8+ clonotypes and to make up about 1.0-7.0% of CD8+ T cells. Those dominant clonotypes were again the most abundant among CD3+CD56-NKG2C+ cells in several donors, at roughly 25-65%. It remained unclear whether the expanded NKG2C-expressing T cell clones were specific for HCMV antigens. All eight donors whose samples were sequenced were randomly selected healthy volunteers, three of them men and five women. HCMV serostatus was determined by detecting HCMV-specific IgG in serum with a commercial ELISA kit. For about 6 donors, unsorted PBMC were also used to sequence bulk peripheral blood T-cell repertoires. Reads were demultiplexed and grouped by UMI with MIGEC, and clonotypes were assembled and quantified with MiTCR. To remove erroneous sequences, TCR cDNA sequences were retained only when supported by two or more reads. The tcR package was used for downstream repertoire analysis, and clonotypes were matched across fractions by CDR3 nucleotide sequence plus V segment. VDJmatch was used to annotate antigen specificity against VDJdb, with one amino acid substitution in CDR3 allowed.

The sequence links TRBV11-2 to TRBJ2-7; no D gene is confidently identified. The sequencing sample was made of PBMCs. This TCR derives from a woman aged 18 to 35 in good health. The sequence in DNA is TGTGCCAGCAGCCCGGCCCCCTTAAACTCCTACGAGCAGTACTTC. This sequence encodes CASSPAPLNSYEQYF.